This record looks at one TCR beta chain sequence and its context. Its antigen is unidentified. This CDR3 comprises 18 residues. Germline-derived CDR1 and CDR2 are KGHSH and LQKENI. V dropped 2 bases and J dropped 6; count of bases not matched to a gene: 15. The sample belongs to a study of T cell responses to AZD1222 COVID-19 vaccine. Study results and caveats: The donor group comprised mostly white British people and more females; the analysis possibly underestimated clonal diversity. At baseline, just a handful of AZD1222 recipients tested seropositive.

The protocol was immunoSEQ multiplex PCR, while the TCRdb copy is restricted to in-frame clones and leaves out a portion. The table has under 100,000 clones, roughly 88% seen once. The receptor comes from an adult who received the AZD1222 COVID-19 vaccine. The chain has TRBV18 and TRBJ1-2; 10 bases are shared with TRBD1. The source material was peripheral blood, sampled 28 days after the second AZD1222 dose. CDR3 loop: CASSPISVPTGGENGYTF. In DNA form, the CDR3 reads TGTGCCAGCTCACCAATTTCAGTCCCGACAGGGGGCGAGAATGGCTACACCTTC.